Each of the 31 T cell receptor beta chains below was sequenced from the same sample in a study of cytomegalovirus exposure and HLA in healthy donors. The PCR employed 60 Vbeta primers together with 13 Jbeta primers. The protocol was immunoSEQ multiplex PCR, while the TCRdb copy is restricted to in-frame clones and leaves out a portion. The repertoire holds tens of thousands of clones, with 70% to 90% as singletons. Sequencing input: PBMCs. Receptor source: a male donor in good health and CMV-seronegative.

V is TRBV25-1 and J is TRBJ2-1, with TRBD2 matching 7 bases. V trimming: 1 base; J trimming: 10 bases; junction bases outside the gene matches: 13. Germline values: CDR1 MGHDK, CDR2 SYGVNS. The CDR3 is 16 amino acids. The CDR3 region is CASSEWEAGLKGEQFF. The CDR3 DNA sequence: TGTGCCAGCAGTGAATGGGAAGCGGGGTTAAAGGGGGAGCAGTTCTTC.

This clone was counted between two and nine times. This rearrangement joins TRBV4-2 to TRBJ2-5; a possible D gene is TRBD2 (7 bases). V was trimmed by 0 bases and J by 4 bases, leaving 15 bases between them. Germline V gives CDR1 LGHNA, CDR2 YNFKEQ. The CDR3 covers 16 residues. In DNA, the CDR3 is TGTGCCAGCAGCCAAGAAAGGGGCGGGGGCGGAGAGACCCAGTACTTC. Translating gives CASSQERGGGGETQYF.

CDR3 nucleotides: TGTGCCAGTAGTTTGGGGACAGGCTCCTACGAGCAGTACTTC. Translating it yields CASSLGTGSYEQYF. This chain joins TRBV19 and TRBJ2-7; 8 bases are a match to TRBD1. CDR3 size: 14 residues. CDR1 LNHDA and CDR2 SQIVND come from the germline V gene (reference sequence). V trimming: 5 bases; J trimming: 0 bases; junction bases outside the gene matches: 3.

The V gene is TRBV7-2, the J gene TRBJ2-5; D perhaps matches TRBD1 (5 bases). The J call is in doubt because the DNA end fits TRBJ2-7 better. The CDR3 has 14 residues. The germline CDR1 and CDR2 sequences are SGHTA and FQGNSA. CDR3 in amino acids: CASSLAGQSYEQYF. CDR3 in DNA: TGTGCCAGCAGCTTAGCTGGACAATCCTACGAGCAGTACTTC.

This chain links TRBV6-5 with TRBJ1-2; TRBD1 aligns across 7 bases. CDR1 is MNHEY, CDR2 SVGAGI, per germline. V dropped 4 bases and J dropped 4; count of bases not matched to a gene: 12. CDR3 length: 16 amino acids. The CDR3 region is CASSSPRQGPIYGYTF. The CDR3 region has the DNA TGTGCCAGCAGTTCCCCCCGACAGGGACCCATCTATGGCTACACCTTC.

This chain uses TRBV29-1 with TRBJ1-1, with D maybe TRBD1 (5 bases). This CDR3 region has 14 residues. Trimming took 4 bases from V and 4 from J, leaving 16 bases between them. Per the germline V gene, CDR1 is SQVTM and CDR2 is ANQGSEA. The CDR3 loop reads CSVVGPRQSTEAFF. The DNA of the CDR3 is TGCAGCGTTGTAGGGCCCCGACAGAGCACTGAAGCTTTCTTT.

CDR3 DNA: TGTGCCAGCAGCCCAAACGGGGGTCCAGGCAATGAGCAGTTCTTC. Encoded protein: CASSPNGGPGNEQFF. The chain has TRBV11-2 and TRBJ2-1, with D possibly being TRBD2 (6 bases). CDR1 and CDR2 (germline): SGHAT, FQNNGV. This CDR3 is 15 amino acids long. The V end lost 5 bases, the J end lost 6 bases, and 17 bases lay between the germline ends.

The chain couples TRBV29-1 to TRBJ2-7; TRBD2 matches at 8 bases. The germline CDR1 and CDR2 sequences are SQVTM and ANQGSEA. V lost 4 bases, J lost 6 bases, and 8 bases stayed unmatched. This CDR3 has 13 amino acids. CDR3 sequence: CSVGPGGGREQYF. CDR3 DNA sequence: TGCAGCGTTGGGCCGGGGGGGGGCCGCGAGCAGTACTTC.

CDR3 residues: CASRPTGNYGYTF. For the CDR3, the DNA is TGTGCCAGCAGGCCCACAGGGAACTATGGCTACACCTTC. This chain joins TRBV2 and TRBJ1-2, with D tentatively TRBD1 (6 bases). The CDR3 totals 13 residues. V was clipped by 6 bases and J by 2 bases, with 10 bases between them. Germline CDR1 is SNHLY and CDR2 is FYNNEI.

The rearrangement links TRBV6-1 to TRBJ2-7; D ambiguous. The germline CDR1 and CDR2 sequences are MNHNS and SASEGT. V lost 3 bases and J lost 3, with 9 bases in between. There are 13 residues in the CDR3. CDR3 in amino acids: CASSDIRNYEQYF. The CDR3 region has the DNA TGTGCCAGCAGTGATATCAGAAACTACGAGCAGTACTTC.

V usage is TRBV2 and J usage is TRBJ1-6; D uncertain. The CDR3 has 13 amino acids. The germline V and J ends were trimmed by 2 bases and 10 bases, with 9 bases remaining between them. The germline V gene encodes CDR1 SNHLY and CDR2 FYNNEI. The DNA for the CDR3 is TGTGCCAGCAGTGAACGTCAGATCTCACCCCTCCACTTT. Its protein product is CASSERQISPLHF.

The CDR3 region is CASSLVGVYAFF. CDR3 bases: TGTGCCAGCAGCTTAGTCGGGGTGTATGCTTTCTTT. This chain joins TRBV7-2 and TRBJ1-1; D not certain. The CDR3 has 12 amino acids. V was clipped by 1 base and J by 11 bases, with 11 bases between them. Germline CDR1 and CDR2: SGHTA and FQGNSA.

The chain links TRBV19 to TRBJ1-1; TRBD1 is a possible D gene (5 bases). CDR1 is LNHDA and CDR2 is SQIVND in the germline V gene (reference sequence). The CDR3 length is 15 residues. V was shortened by 4 bases and J by 0 bases, with 12 bases between the two germline ends. CDR3 in amino acids: CASSSQGGMNTEAFF. CDR3 DNA sequence: TGTGCCAGTAGTAGCCAGGGTGGGATGAACACTGAAGCTTTCTTT.

This chain links TRBV13 with TRBJ1-1, with 7 positions matching TRBD1. V lost 5 bases, J lost 5 bases, and 8 bases stayed unmatched. The CDR3 sequence is 14 residues long. Germline V gives CDR1 PRHDT, CDR2 FYEKMQ (reference sequence). The CDR3 region has the DNA TGTGCCAGCAGCCCGTACAGGGGCGGGACTGAAGCTTTCTTT. It is translated as CASSPYRGGTEAFF.

The genes are TRBV9 and TRBJ1-2; D may be TRBD1 (6 bases). The length of the CDR3 is 19 residues. CDR1 is SGDLS, CDR2 YYNGEE, per germline. V lost 0 bases and J lost 0, with 21 bases in between. CDR3 nucleotide sequence: TGTGCCAGCAGCGTAGAGTGGACAGACCCGAAAGCGACTAACTATGGCTACACCTTC. This translates into CASSVEWTDPKATNYGYTF.

This chain links TRBV27 with TRBJ2-3, with 9 bases fitting TRBD1. Trimming took 6 bases from V and 2 from J; bases not matched to a gene: 27. Germline V gives CDR1 MNHEY, CDR2 SMNVEV (reference sequence). The CDR3 spans 22 residues. The CDR3 spells CASSREVQGALVRGAFTDTQYF. In DNA, the CDR3 is TGTGCCAGCAGCCGCGAGGTACAGGGGGCTTTAGTCCGGGGGGCGTTCACAGATACGCAGTATTTT.

In its sample, this clone ranks as medium-sized. The CDR3 loop is CASSQDISSGANVLTF. CDR3 in DNA: TGCGCCAGCAGCCAAGATATCAGCTCTGGGGCCAACGTCCTGACTTTC. The V call is TRBV4-3, the J call TRBJ2-6; D remains ambiguous. The germline CDR1 and CDR2 sequences are LGHNA and YSLEER. Trimming removed 0 bases at V and 0 bases at J, with 6 bases between. The CDR3 is made up of 16 amino acids.

In this sample, this clone turned up a few times. The V and J genes are TRBV6-1 and TRBJ1-1; 10 nucleotides align to TRBD1. The germline CDR1 and CDR2 sequences are MNHNS and SASEGT. V lost 7 bases, J lost 10 bases, and 3 bases stayed unmatched. There are 11 residues in the CDR3. The CDR3 sequence: CASTWDRGAFF. CDR3 sequence (DNA): TGTGCCAGCACCTGGGACAGGGGAGCTTTCTTT.

The chain carries TRBV5-4 and TRBJ2-3; a possible D gene is TRBD1 (6 bases). The CDR3 spans 16 residues. Deletions cut 4 bases from V and 0 bases from J, with 15 bases between. Germline V gene sequence: CDR1 SGHNT, CDR2 YYREEE (reference sequence). CDR3 sequence: CASSRVGQTSTDTQYF. As DNA, the CDR3 is TGTGCCAGCAGCCGGGTAGGACAGACTAGCACAGATACGCAGTATTTT.

The genes are TRBV30 and TRBJ2-3; 7 nucleotides match TRBD1. Per the germline V gene, CDR1 is GTSNPN and CDR2 is SVGIG (reference sequence). The ends lost 1 base at V and 3 bases at J; junction bases unmatched: 4. The length of the CDR3 is 14 residues. The CDR3 loop reads CAWSEIRGTDTQYF. Here the CDR3 DNA reads TGTGCCTGGAGTGAAATCAGGGGGACAGATACGCAGTATTTT.

The gene calls are TRBV6-5 and TRBJ2-5; perhaps TRBD1 as D (6 bases). Per the germline V gene, CDR1 is MNHEY and CDR2 is SVGAGI. Trimming took 7 bases from V and 4 from J, leaving 16 bases between them. The CDR3 covers 14 residues. The CDR3 spells CASKSIMGAETQYF. The CDR3 DNA follows: TGTGCCAGCAAATCCATTATGGGGGCAGAGACCCAGTACTTC.

V is TRBV6-1 and J is TRBJ2-7; tentatively, D is TRBD1 (6 bases). From germline, CDR1 is MNHNS and CDR2 SASEGT. V was trimmed by 6 bases and J by 2 bases, leaving 11 bases between them. The CDR3 is 13 residues long. The CDR3 DNA reads TGTGCCAGCAGCCAGGACAGCGCCTACGAGCAGTACTTC. Its protein is CASSQDSAYEQYF.

For the CDR3, the DNA is TGTGCCAGCAGTTATACCGGGACGACAGGGCCCGAGCAGTACTTC. As protein: CASSYTGTTGPEQYF. V is TRBV6-9 and J is TRBJ2-7; 7 nucleotides align to TRBD1. V lost 2 bases, J lost 6 bases, and 10 bases stayed unmatched. The CDR3 runs 15 residues. Germline V gene sequence: CDR1 MNHGY, CDR2 SVAAGI.

The J gene is TRBJ2-3, the V gene TRBV7-3, with 10 nucleotides matching TRBD2. Germline-derived CDR1 and CDR2 are SGHTA and FQGTGA. The CDR3 is made up of 16 amino acids. After removal of 6 bases from V and 1 base from J, the junction contained 7 bases not matched to a gene. The CDR3 here is CASSDSGTSGTDTQYF. The CDR3 nucleotides read TGTGCCAGCAGTGATTCCGGGACTAGCGGCACAGATACGCAGTATTTT.

V and J are TRBV9 and TRBJ1-1; TRBD1 is a possible D gene (6 bases). V shed 4 bases and J shed 1 base, with 11 bases lying between them. CDR1 SGDLS and CDR2 YYNGEE come from the germline V gene. The CDR3 has 14 residues. The CDR3 nucleotides are TGTGCCAGCAGCACCCGGACAGAGAACACTGAAGCTTTCTTT. Its translation is CASSTRTENTEAFF.

The CDR3 sequence: CASSQDIAVAYEQYF. As DNA, the CDR3 is TGCGCCAGCAGCCAAGATATAGCCGTAGCCTACGAGCAGTACTTC. V and J are TRBV4-3 and TRBJ2-7; D gene ambiguous. The germline gives CDR1 LGHNA, CDR2 YSLEER. CDR3 length: 15 residues. Trimming shortened V by 0 bases and J by 2 bases, and 11 bases separated the two germline ends.

There are a few counts of this clone. V and J are TRBV18 and TRBJ1-2, with TRBD1 as a possible D gene (5 bases). Germline V CDR1 and CDR2: KGHSH, LQKENI. The germline V and J ends were trimmed by 3 bases and 3 bases, with 8 bases remaining between them. The CDR3 extends over 13 amino acids. CDR3 in amino acids: CASSPEGDYGYTF. The CDR3 DNA sequence: TGTGCCAGCTCACCGGAAGGGGACTATGGCTACACCTTC. The variable domain in full, completed from reference TRBV18 and TRBJ1-2, reads NAGVMQNPRHLVRRRGQEARLRCSPMKGHSHVYWYRQLPEEGLKFMVYLQKENIIDESGMPKERFSAEFPKEGPSILRIQQVVRGDSAAYFCASSPEGDYGYTFGSGTRLTVV.

This chain connects TRBV9 to TRBJ2-2; D remains ambiguous. Germline V gives CDR1 SGDLS, CDR2 YYNGEE. Deletions cut 0 bases from V and 1 base from J, with 7 bases between. This CDR3 is 15 amino acids long. The CDR3 DNA sequence: TGTGCCAGCAGCGTAGGATCGCGGAACACCGGGGAGCTGTTTTTT. It encodes CASSVGSRNTGELFF.

The V gene is TRBV30, the J gene TRBJ1-2; maybe TRBD1 (5 bases). The CDR3 contains 15 residues. Germline V lookup: CDR1 GTSNPN, CDR2 SVGIG (reference sequence). Trimming removed 1 base at V and 8 bases at J, with 20 bases between. The chain's CDR3 is CAWSARRQPLKGYTF. In DNA form, the CDR3 reads TGTGCCTGGAGTGCTCGGCGACAGCCTCTGAAGGGCTACACCTTC.

The J gene is TRBJ2-5, the V gene TRBV5-6; D is undetermined. Germline loops: CDR1 SGHDT, CDR2 YYEEEE. This CDR3 spans 14 amino acids. V was clipped by 0 bases and J by 5 bases, with 11 bases between them. CDR3 residues: CASSLVEARETQYF. Here the CDR3 DNA reads TGTGCCAGCAGCTTGGTCGAGGCACGGGAGACCCAGTACTTC. Drawing the rest from reference TRBV5-6 and TRBJ2-5, the complete variable domain is DAGVTQSPTHLIKTRGQQVTLRCSPKSGHDTVSWYQQALGQGPQFIFQYYEEEERQRGNFPDRFSGHQFPNYSSELNVNALLLGDSALYLCASSLVEARETQYFGPGTRLLVL.

The J gene is TRBJ2-3, the V gene TRBV15; TRBD2 matches 10 bases. The CDR3 runs 18 residues. Trimming took 0 bases from V and 3 from J; bases not matched to a gene: 9. Per the germline V gene, CDR1 is LNHNV and CDR2 is YYDKDF (reference sequence). The CDR3 spells CATSRDQDSGGLTDTQYF. CDR3 bases: TGTGCCACCAGCAGAGACCAAGATAGCGGGGGGCTTACAGATACGCAGTATTTT.